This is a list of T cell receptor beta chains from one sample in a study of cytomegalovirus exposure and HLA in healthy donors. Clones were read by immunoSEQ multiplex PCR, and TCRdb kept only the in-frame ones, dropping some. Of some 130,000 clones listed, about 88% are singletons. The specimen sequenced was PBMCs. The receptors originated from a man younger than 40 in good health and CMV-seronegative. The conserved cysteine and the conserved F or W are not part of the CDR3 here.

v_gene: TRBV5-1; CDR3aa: ASSLVTGAGYNEQF
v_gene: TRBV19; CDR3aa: ASRMTGNHEQY
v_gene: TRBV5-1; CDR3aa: ASSFGLAGYTGELF
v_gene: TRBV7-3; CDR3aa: ASSPLVGGPADTQY
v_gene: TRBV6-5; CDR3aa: ATRGQGLGEKLF
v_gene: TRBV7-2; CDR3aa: ASSEGDSRWGQY
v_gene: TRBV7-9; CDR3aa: ASSLATARYEQY
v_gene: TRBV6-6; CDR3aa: ASSYPDRGAYEQY
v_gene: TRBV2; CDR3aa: ASRKDREYSGELF
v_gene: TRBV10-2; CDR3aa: ASKILSHSLEQY
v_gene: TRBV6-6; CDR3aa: ASSRTSVDEQF
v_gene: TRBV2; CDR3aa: ASSGRTGPNEQF
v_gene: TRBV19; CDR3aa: ASTSKVGTGFGDTEAF
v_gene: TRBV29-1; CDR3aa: SVPSQGAGEQF
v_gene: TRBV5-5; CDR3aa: ASSLLAGVGTGELF
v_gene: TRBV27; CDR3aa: ASSKRWGHNEKLF
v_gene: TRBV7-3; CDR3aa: ASSLEWVAGTDTQY
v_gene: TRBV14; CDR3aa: ASSSLKRAEETQY
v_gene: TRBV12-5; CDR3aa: ASANLMGQRGNQPQH
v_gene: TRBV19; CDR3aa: ASSILSPGGHYGYT
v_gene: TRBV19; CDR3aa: ASSISGQGAHETQY
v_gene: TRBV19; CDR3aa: ASSIASTQETQY
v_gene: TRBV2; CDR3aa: ASSERVVSSGNEQF
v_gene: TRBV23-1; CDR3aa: ASESGRTDTQY
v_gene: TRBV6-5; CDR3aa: ATRGPLSGNTIY
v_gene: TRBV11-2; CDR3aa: ASSRDRDYGYT
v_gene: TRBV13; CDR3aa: ASSSPGWLAGEYEQY